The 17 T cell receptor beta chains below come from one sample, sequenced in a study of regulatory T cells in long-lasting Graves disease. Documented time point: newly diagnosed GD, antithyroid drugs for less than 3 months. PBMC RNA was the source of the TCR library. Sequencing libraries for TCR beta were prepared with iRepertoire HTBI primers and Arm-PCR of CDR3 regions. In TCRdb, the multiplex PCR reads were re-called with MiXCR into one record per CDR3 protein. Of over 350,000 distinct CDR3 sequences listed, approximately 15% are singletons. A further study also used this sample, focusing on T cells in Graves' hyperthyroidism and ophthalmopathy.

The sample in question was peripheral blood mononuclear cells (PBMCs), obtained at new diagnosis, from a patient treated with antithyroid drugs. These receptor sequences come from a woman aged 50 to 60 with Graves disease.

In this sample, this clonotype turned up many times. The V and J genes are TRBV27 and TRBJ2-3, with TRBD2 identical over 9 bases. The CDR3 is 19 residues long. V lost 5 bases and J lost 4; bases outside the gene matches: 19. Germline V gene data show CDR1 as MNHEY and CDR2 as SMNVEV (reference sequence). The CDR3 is CASSPPWYVAGGPPDTQYF. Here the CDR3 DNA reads TGTGCCAGCAGTCCCCCTTGGTACGTGGCGGGAGGGCCTCCAGATACGCAGTATTTT.

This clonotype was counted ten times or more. The DNA for the CDR3 is TGTGCCAGCAGCGTTTGGACTAGCGGGCGGTTTAATCGGGGGAATGAGCAGTTCTTC. It translates to CASSVWTSGRFNRGNEQFF. This chain uses TRBV7-9 with TRBJ2-1, with TRBD2 matching 11 bases. This CDR3 has 19 amino acids. The germline CDR1 and CDR2 sequences are SEHNR and FQNEAQ (reference sequence). Unmatched junction bases numbered 19, after V lost 5 bases and J lost 7 bases.

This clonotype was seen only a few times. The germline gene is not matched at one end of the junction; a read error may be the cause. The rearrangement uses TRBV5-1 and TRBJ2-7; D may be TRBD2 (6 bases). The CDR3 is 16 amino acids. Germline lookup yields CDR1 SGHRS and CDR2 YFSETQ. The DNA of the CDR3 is TGTGCCAGCAGCTATAGTCAGGCTAGCGCTACCTACGAGCAGTACTTC. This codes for CASSYSQASATYEQYF.

CDR3 nucleotide sequence: TGTGCCAGCAGCTTGGGGGGGACAGGGGTAAAAGACGAGCAGTACTTC. It is translated as CASSLGGTGVKDEQYF. The J gene is TRBJ2-7, the V gene TRBV5-6; 10 nucleotides line up with TRBD1. The CDR3 covers 16 residues. Looked up from germline, CDR1 is SGHDT and CDR2 is YYEEEE. After removal of 0 bases from V and 5 bases from J, the junction contained 8 bases not matched to a gene.

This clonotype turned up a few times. The CDR3 DNA follows: TGTGCCAGTAGTAAGAGGGAGGACTACACAGATACGCAGTATTTT. This codes for CASSKREDYTDTQYF. This chain joins TRBV19 and TRBJ2-3, with TRBD2 as a possible D gene (6 bases). V was shortened by 4 bases and J by 2 bases, with 13 bases between the two germline ends. Germline V gene lookup returns CDR1 LNHDA and CDR2 SQIVND (reference sequence). The CDR3 contains 15 residues. Using reference TRBV19 and TRBJ2-3 for the parts outside the CDR3, the full variable domain is DGGITQSPKYLFRKEGQNVTLSCEQNLNHDAMYWYRQDPGQGLRLIYYSQIVNDFQKGDIAEGYSVSREKKESFPLTVTSAQKNPTAFYLCASSKREDYTDTQYFGPGTRLTVL.

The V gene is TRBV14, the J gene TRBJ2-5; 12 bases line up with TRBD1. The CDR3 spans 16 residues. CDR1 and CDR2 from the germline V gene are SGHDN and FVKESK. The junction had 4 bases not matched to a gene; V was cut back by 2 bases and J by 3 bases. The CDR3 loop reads CASSQKGQGAEETQYF. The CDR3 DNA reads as TGTGCCAGCAGCCAAAAGGGACAGGGGGCAGAAGAGACCCAGTACTTC.

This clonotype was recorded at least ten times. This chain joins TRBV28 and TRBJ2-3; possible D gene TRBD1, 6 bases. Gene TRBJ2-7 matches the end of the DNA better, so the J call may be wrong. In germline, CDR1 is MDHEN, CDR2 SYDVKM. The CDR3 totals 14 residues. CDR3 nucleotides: TGTGCCAGCAGTCCCGGACAGATGTCCTACGAGCAGTACTTC. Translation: CASSPGQMSYEQYF.

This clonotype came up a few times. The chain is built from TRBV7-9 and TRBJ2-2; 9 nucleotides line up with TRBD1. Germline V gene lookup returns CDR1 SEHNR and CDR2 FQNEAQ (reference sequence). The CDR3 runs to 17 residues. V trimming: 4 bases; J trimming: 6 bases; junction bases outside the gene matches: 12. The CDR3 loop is CASSSSLGQGRPGELFF. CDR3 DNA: TGTGCCAGCAGCTCATCCTTAGGACAGGGGAGGCCCGGGGAGCTGTTTTTT.

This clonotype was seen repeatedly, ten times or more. The CDR3 here is CAISGGGYEQYF. In DNA, the CDR3 is TGTGCCATCAGTGGAGGGGGATACGAGCAGTACTTC. J is TRBJ2-7 and V is TRBV10-3; tentatively, D is TRBD1 (6 bases). There are 12 residues in the CDR3. The V end was cut by 4 bases, the J end by 4 bases, with 8 bases between. Germline values: CDR1 ENHRY, CDR2 SYGVKD.

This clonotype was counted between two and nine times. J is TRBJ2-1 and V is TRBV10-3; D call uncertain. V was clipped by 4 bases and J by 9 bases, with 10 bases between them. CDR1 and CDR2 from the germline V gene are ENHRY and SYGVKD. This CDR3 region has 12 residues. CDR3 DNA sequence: TGTGCCATCAGTGGCGAGAAGCGTGAGCAGTTCTTC. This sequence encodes CAISGEKREQFF.

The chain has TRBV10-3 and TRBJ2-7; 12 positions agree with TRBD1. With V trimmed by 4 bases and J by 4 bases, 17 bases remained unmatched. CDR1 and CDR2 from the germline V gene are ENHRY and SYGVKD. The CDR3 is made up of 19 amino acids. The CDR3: CAISAGDRGRSGTNYEQYF. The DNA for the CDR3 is TGTGCCATCAGTGCTGGGGACAGGGGGCGGAGTGGCACAAATTACGAGCAGTACTTC.

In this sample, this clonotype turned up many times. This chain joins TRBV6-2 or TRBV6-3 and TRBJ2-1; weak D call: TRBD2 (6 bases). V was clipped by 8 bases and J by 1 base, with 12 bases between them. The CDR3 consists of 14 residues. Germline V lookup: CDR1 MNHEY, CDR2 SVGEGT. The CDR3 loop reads CASRGTQSYNEQFF. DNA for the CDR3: TGTGCCAGCCGAGGGACTCAATCCTACAATGAGCAGTTCTTC.

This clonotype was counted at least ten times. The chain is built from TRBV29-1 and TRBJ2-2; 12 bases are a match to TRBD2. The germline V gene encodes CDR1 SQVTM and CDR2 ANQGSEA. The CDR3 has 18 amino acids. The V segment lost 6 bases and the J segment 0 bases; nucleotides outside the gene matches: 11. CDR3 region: CSVLGVLAGGPNTGELFF. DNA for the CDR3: TGCAGCGTCTTAGGGGTACTAGCGGGAGGACCGAACACCGGGGAGCTGTTTTTT.

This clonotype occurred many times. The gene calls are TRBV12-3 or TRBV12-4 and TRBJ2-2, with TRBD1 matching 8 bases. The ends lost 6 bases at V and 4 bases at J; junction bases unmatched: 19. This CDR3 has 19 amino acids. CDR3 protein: CASSRTPSIGQGGTGELFF. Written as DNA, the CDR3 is TGTGCCAGCAGCAGGACCCCCAGCATCGGACAGGGTGGCACCGGGGAGCTGTTTTTT.

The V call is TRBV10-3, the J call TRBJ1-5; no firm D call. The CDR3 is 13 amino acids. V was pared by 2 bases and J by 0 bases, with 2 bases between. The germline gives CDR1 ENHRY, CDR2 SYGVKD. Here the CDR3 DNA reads TGTGCCATCAGTGAGGATAGCAATCAGCCCCAGCATTTT. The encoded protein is CAISEDSNQPQHF.

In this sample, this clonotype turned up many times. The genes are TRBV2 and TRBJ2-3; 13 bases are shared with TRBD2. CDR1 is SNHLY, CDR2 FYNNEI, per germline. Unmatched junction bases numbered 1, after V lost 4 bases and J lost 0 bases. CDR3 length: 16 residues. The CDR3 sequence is CASSGGLAGSTDTQYF. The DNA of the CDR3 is TGTGCCAGCAGTGGGGGACTAGCGGGAAGCACAGATACGCAGTATTTT. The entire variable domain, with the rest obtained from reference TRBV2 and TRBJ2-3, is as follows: EPEVTQTPSHQVTQMGQEVILRCVPISNHLYFYWYRQILGQKVEFLVSFYNNEISEKSEIFDDQFSVERPDGSNFTLKIRSTKLEDSAMYFCASSGGLAGSTDTQYFGPGTRLTVL.

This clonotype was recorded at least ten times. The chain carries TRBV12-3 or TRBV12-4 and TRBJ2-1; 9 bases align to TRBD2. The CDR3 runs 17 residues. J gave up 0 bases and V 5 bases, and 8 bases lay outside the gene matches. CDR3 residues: CASSPRLADSSYNEQFF. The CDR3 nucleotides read TGTGCCAGCAGTCCACGACTAGCGGATAGCTCCTACAATGAGCAGTTCTTC.